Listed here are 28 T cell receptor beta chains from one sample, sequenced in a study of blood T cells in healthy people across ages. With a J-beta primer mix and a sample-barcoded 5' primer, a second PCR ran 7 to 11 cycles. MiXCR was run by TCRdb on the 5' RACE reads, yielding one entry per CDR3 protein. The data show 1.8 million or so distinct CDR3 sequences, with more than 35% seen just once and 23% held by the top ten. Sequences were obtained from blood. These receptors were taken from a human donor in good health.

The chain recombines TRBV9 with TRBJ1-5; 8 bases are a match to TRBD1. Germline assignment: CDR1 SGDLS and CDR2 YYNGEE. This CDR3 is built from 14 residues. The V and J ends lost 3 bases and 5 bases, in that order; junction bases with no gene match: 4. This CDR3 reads CASSAGQGYQPQHF. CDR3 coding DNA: TGTGCCAGCAGCGCCGGACAGGGTTATCAGCCCCAGCATTTT.

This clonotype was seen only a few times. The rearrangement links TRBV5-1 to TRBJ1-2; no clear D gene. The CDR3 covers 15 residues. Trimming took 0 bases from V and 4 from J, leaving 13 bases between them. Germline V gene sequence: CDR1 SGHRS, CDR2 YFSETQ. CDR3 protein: CASSLDGSAGYGYTF. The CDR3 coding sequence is TGCGCCAGCAGCTTGGATGGCAGCGCTGGCTATGGCTACACCTTC.

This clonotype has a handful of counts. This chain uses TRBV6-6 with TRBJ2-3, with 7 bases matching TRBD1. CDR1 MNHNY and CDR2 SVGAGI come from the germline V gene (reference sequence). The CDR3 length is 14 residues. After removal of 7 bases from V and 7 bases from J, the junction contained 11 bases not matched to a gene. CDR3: CASTNSGTANTQYF. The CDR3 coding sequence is TGTGCCAGCACCAACTCGGGGACAGCAAATACGCAGTATTTT.

The CDR3 bases are TGCAGCGTTGAAGAGCTAGCCGGGACAGGGAACTATGGCTACACCTTC. Translation: CSVEELAGTGNYGYTF. This chain uses TRBV29-1 with TRBJ1-2; 9 nucleotides match TRBD1. In germline, CDR1 is SQVTM, CDR2 ANQGSEA. After removal of 0 bases from V and 2 bases from J, the junction contained 7 bases not matched to a gene. This CDR3 has 16 amino acids.

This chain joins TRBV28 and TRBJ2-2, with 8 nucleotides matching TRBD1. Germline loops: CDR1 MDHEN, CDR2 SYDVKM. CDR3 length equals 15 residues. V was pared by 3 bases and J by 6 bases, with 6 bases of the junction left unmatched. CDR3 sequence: CASSLGRGLPGELFF. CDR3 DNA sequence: TGTGCCAGCAGTTTGGGCAGGGGGCTTCCCGGGGAGCTGTTTTTT.

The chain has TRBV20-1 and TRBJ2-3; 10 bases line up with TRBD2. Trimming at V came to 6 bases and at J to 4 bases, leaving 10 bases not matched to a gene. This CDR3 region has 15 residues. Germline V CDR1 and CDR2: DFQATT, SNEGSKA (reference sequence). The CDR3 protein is CSAHPLAGAPDTQYF. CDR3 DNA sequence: TGCAGTGCCCACCCCCTAGCGGGGGCGCCAGATACGCAGTATTTT.

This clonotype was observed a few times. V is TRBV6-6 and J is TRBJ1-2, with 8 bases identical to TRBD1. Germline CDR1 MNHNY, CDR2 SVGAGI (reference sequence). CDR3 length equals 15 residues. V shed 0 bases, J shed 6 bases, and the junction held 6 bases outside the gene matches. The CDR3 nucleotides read TGTGCCAGCAGTTACTCAGGACAGGGAGGCGATGGCTACACCTTC. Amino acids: CASSYSGQGGDGYTF.

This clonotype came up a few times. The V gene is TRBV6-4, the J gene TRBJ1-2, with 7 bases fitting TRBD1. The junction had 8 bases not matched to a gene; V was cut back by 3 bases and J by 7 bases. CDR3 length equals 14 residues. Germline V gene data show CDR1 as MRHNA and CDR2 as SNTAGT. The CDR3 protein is CASSEVGGGPGYTF. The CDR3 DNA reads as TGTGCCAGCAGTGAAGTAGGGGGCGGTCCTGGCTACACCTTC.

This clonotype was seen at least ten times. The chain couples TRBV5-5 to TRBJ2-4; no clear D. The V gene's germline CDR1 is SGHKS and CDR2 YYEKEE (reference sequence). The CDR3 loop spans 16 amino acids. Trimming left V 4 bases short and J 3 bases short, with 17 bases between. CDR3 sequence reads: CASSASTRIIKNIQYF. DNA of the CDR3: TGTGCCAGCAGCGCTTCGACACGAATCATCAAAAACATTCAGTACTTC.

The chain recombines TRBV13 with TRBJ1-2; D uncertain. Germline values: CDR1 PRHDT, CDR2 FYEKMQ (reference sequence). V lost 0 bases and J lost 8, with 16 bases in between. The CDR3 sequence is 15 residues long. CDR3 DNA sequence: TGTGCCAGCAGCTTAGGCTTAGGAATTGATAGGGGCTACACCTTC. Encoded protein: CASSLGLGIDRGYTF. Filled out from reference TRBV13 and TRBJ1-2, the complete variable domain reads AAGVIQSPRHLIKEKRETATLKCYPIPRHDTVYWYQQGPGQDPQFLISFYEKMQSDKGSIPDRFSAQQFSDYHSELNMSSLELGDSALYFCASSLGLGIDRGYTFGSGTRLTVV.

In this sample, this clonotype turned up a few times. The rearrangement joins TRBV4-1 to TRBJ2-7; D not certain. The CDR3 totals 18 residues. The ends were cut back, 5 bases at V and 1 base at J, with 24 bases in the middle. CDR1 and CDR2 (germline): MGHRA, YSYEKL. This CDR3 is CASSSIRREERPSYEQYF. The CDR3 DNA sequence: TGCGCCAGCAGCTCAATCCGGCGTGAGGAGCGTCCATCCTACGAGCAGTACTTC.

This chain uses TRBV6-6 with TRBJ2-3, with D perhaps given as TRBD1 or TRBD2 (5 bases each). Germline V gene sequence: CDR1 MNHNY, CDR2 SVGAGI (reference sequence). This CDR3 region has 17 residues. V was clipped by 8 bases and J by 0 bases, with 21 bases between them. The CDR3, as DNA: TGTGCCAGCTCGGACAAGGCCGTCGGGGTTAGCACAGATACGCAGTATTTT. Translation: CASSDKAVGVSTDTQYF.

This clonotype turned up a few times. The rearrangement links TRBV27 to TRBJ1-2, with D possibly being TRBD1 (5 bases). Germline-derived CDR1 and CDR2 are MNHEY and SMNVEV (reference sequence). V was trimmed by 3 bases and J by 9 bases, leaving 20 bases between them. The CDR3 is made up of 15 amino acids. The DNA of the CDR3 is TGTGCCAGCAGTTTGACGGGACGACTCTCTATGAGCTACACCTTC. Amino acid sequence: CASSLTGRLSMSYTF.

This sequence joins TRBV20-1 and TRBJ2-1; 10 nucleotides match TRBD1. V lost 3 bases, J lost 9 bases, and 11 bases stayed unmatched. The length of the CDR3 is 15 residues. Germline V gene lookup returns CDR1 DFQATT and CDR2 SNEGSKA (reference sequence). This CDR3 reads CSASGLGQGWGEQFF. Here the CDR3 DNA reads TGCAGTGCTAGTGGCCTGGGACAGGGGTGGGGTGAGCAGTTCTTC.

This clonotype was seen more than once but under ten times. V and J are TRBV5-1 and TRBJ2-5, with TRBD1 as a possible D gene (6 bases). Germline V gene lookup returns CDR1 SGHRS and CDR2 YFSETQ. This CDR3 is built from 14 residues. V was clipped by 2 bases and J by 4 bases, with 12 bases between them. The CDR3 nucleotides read TGCGCCAGCAGCTTAGACCTGGGGGCAGAGACCCAGTACTTC. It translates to CASSLDLGAETQYF.

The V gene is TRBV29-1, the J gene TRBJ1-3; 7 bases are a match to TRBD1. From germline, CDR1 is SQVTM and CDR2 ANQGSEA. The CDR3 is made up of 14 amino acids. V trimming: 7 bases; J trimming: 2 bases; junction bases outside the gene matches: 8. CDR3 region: CSAIGQAAGNTIYF. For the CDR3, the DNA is TGCAGCGCCATAGGACAGGCGGCTGGAAACACCATATATTTT.

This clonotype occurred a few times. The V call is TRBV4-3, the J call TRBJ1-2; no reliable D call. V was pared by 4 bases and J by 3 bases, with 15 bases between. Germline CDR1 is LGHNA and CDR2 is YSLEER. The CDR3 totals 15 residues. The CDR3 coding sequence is TGCGCCAGCAGCCTGGACTTTGCGAGAGACTATGGCTACACCTTC. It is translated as CASSLDFARDYGYTF.

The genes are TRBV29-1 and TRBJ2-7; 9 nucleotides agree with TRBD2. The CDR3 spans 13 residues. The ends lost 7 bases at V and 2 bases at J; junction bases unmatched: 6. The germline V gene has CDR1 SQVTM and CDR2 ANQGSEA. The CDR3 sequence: CSARGGVPYEQYF. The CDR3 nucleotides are TGCAGCGCCCGCGGGGGGGTACCCTACGAGCAGTACTTC.

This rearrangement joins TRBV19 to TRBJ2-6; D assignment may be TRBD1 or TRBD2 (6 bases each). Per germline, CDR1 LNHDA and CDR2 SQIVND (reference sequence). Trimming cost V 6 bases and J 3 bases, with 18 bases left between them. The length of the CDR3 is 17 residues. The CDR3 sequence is CASREATGAGGANVLTF. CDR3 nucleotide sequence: TGTGCCAGTAGGGAGGCAACGGGGGCAGGTGGGGCCAACGTCCTGACTTTC. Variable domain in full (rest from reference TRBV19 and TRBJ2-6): DGGITQSPKYLFRKEGQNVTLSCEQNLNHDAMYWYRQDPGQGLRLIYYSQIVNDFQKGDIAEGYSVSREKKESFPLTVTSAQKNPTAFYLCASREATGAGGANVLTFGAGSRLTVL.

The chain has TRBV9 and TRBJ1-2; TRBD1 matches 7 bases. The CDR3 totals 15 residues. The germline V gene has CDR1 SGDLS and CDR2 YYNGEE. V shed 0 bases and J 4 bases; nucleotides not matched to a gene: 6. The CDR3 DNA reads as TGTGCCAGCAGCGTAGAGCAGGGGGAAGCCTATGGCTACACCTTC. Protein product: CASSVEQGEAYGYTF.

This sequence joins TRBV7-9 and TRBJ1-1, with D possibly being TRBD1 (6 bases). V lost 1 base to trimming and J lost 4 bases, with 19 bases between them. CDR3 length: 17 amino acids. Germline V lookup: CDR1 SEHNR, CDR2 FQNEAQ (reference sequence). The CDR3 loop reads CASSLGATLRGSTEAFF. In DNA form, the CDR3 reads TGTGCCAGCAGCTTAGGGGCCACCCTCAGGGGTTCCACTGAAGCTTTCTTT.

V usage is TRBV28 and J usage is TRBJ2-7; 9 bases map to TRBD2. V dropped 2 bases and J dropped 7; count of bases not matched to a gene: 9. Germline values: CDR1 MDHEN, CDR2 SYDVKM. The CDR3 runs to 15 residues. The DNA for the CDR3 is TGTGCCAGCAGTTTAAGGGGGACTAGCTTCCCGGAGCAGTACTTC. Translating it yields CASSLRGTSFPEQYF.

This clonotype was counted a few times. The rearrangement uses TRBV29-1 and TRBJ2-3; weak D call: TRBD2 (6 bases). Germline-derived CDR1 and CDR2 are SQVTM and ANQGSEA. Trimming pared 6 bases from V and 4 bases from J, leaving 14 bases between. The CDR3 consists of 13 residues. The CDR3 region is CSVAEGGADTQYF. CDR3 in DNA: TGCAGCGTCGCCGAGGGCGGGGCAGATACGCAGTATTTT.

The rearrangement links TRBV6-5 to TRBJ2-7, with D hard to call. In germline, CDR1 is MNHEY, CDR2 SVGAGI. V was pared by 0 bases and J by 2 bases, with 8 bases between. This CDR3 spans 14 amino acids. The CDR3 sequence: CASSYSAVTYEQYF. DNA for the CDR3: TGTGCCAGCAGTTACTCGGCGGTTACCTACGAGCAGTACTTC.

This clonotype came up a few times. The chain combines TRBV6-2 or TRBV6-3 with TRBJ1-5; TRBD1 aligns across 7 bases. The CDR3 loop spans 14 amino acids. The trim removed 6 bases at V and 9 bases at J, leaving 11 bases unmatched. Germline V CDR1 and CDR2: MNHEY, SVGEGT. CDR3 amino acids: CASSPTGTVLPQHF. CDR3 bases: TGTGCCAGCAGCCCTACCGGGACAGTTCTGCCCCAGCATTTT.

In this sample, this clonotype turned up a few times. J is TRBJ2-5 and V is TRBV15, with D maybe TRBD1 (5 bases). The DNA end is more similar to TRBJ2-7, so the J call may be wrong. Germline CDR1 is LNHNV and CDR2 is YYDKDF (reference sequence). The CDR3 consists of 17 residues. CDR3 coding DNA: TGTGCCACCAGCAGACCACCCCCACCAGGGTGGAAGGACGAGCAGTACTTC. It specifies CATSRPPPPGWKDEQYF.

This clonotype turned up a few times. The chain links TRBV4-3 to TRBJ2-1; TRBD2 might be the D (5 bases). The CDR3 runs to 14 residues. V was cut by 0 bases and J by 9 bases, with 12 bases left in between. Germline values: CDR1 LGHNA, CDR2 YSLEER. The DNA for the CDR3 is TGCGCCAGCAGCCAAGATCTCGGGGTTCCTGAGCAGTTCTTC. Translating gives CASSQDLGVPEQFF.

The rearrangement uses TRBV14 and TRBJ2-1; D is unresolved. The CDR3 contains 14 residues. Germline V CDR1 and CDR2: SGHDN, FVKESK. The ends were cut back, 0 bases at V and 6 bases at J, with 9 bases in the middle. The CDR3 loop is CASSQDQWVNEQFF. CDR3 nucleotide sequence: TGTGCCAGCAGCCAAGATCAATGGGTCAATGAGCAGTTCTTC.